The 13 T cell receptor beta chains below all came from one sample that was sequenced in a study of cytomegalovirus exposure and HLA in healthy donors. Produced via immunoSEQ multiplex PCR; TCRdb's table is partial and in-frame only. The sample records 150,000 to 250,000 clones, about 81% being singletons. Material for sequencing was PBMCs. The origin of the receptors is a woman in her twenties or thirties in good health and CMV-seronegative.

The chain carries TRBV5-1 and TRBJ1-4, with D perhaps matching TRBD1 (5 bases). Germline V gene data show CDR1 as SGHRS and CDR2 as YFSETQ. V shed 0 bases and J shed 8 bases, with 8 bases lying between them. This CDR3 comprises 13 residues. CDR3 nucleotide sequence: TGCGCCAGCAGCTTGGGGGGCGCCGAAAAACTGTTTTTT. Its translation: CASSLGGAEKLFF.

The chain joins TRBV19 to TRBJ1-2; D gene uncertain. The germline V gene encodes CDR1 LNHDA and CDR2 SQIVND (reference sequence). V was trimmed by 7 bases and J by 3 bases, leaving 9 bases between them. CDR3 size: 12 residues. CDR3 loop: CASNQDYYGYTF. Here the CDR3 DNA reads TGTGCCAGTAACCAGGACTACTATGGCTACACCTTC.

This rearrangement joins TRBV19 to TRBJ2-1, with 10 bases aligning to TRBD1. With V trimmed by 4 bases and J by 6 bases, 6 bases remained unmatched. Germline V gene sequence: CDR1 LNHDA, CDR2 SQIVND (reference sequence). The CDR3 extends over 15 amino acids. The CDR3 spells CASSSPGTGVNEQFF. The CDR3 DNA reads TGTGCCAGTAGTAGCCCCGGGACAGGGGTCAATGAGCAGTTCTTC. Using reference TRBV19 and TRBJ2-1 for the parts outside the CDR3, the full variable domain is DGGITQSPKYLFRKEGQNVTLSCEQNLNHDAMYWYRQDPGQGLRLIYYSQIVNDFQKGDIAEGYSVSREKKESFPLTVTSAQKNPTAFYLCASSSPGTGVNEQFFGPGTRLTVL.

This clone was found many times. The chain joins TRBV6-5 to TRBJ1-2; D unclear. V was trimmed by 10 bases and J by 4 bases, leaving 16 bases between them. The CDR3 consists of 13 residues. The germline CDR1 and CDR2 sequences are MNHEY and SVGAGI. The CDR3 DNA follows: TGTGCCACCGGCCCGGGTACCCCCTATGGCTACACCTTC. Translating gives CATGPGTPYGYTF.

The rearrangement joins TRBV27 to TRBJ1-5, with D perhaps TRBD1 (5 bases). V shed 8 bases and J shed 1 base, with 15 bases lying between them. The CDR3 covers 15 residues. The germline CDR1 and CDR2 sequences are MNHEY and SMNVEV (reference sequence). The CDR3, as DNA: TGTGCCAGCCACGCTTTGGGGGGGAGCAATCAGCCCCAGCATTTT. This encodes CASHALGGSNQPQHF.

The CDR3 DNA follows: TGTGCTAGTGGTAGGACTATCGATTCCTACAATGAGCAGTTCTTC. It yields the protein CASGRTIDSYNEQFF. J is TRBJ2-1 and V is TRBV12-5; D is perhaps TRBD2 (6 bases). The V and J ends lost 5 bases and 1 base respectively, with 12 bases between them. Germline V lookup: CDR1 LGHNT, CDR2 FRNRAP. This CDR3 is built from 15 residues.

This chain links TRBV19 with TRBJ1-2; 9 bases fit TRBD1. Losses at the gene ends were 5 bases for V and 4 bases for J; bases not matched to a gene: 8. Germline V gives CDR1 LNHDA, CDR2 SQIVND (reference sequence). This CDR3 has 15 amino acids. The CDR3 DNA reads TGTGCCAGTAGTTCCGGGACAGGGATTGGCTATGGCTACACCTTC. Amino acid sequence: CASSSGTGIGYGYTF.

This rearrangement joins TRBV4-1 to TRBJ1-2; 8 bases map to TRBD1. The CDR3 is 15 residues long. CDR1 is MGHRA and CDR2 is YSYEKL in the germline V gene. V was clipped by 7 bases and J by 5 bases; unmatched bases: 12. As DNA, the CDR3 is TGCGCCAGCACCTTCACAGGGGGGCCAGGGTATGGCTACACCTTC. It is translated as CASTFTGGPGYGYTF.

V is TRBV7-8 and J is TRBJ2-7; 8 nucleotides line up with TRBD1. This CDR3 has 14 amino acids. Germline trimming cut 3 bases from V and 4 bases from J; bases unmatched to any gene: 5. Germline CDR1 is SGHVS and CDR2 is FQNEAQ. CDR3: CASSFDRGLYEQYF. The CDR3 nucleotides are TGTGCCAGCAGCTTTGACAGGGGCTTATACGAGCAGTACTTC.

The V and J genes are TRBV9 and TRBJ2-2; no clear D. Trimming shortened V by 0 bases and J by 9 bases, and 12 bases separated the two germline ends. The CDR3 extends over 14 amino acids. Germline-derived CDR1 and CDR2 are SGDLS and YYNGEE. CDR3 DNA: TGTGCCAGCAGCGTAGATCTAGTTGGCCGGGAGCTGTTTTTT. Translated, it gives CASSVDLVGRELFF.

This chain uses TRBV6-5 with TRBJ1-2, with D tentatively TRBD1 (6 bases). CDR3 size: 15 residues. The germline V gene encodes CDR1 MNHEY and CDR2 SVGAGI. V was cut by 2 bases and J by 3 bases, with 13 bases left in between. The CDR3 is CASSYTKQGYYGYTF. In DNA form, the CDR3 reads TGTGCCAGCAGTTACACAAAACAGGGCTACTATGGCTACACCTTC.

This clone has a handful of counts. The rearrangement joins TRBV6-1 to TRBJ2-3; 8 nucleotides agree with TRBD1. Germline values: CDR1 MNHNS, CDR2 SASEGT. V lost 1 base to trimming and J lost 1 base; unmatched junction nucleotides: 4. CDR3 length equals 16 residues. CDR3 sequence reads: CASSEGDRRRTDTQYF. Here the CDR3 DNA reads TGTGCCAGCAGTGAAGGGGACAGGCGACGCACAGATACGCAGTATTTT.

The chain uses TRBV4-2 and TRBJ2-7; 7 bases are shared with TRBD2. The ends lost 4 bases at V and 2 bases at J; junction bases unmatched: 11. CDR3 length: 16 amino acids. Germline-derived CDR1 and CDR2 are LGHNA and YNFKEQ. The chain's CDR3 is CASSLGWQSGAYEQYF. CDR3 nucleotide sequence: TGTGCCAGCAGCCTGGGTTGGCAGAGCGGGGCCTACGAGCAGTACTTC.